The clone carrying this T cell receptor (beta chain) appeared many times. The sample belongs to a study of Graves' ophthalmopathy and Graves' hyperthyroidism. The PBMCs were taken from under 12 ml of fresh peripheral blood. RNA transcripts were the template, and TCR beta CDR3 regions were amplified from them. Following a first-round RT-PCR that used HTBI primers, a second-round multiplex PCR was carried out. TCRdb ran MiXCR on the multiplex PCR reads and lists one entry per CDR3 protein. The sample includes about 210,000 distinct CDR3 sequences, just under 30% seen only once; the top ten take around 10%. The germline V gene encodes CDR1 MNHEY and CDR2 SVGAGI. Deletions cut 0 bases from V and 8 bases from J, with 10 bases between. CDR3 length: 13 amino acids.

Sequences were obtained from peripheral blood. The chain uses TRBV6-5 and TRBJ1-2; the D gene is possibly TRBD1 (5 bases). This clonotype was obtained from a man between 45 and 60 years old with Graves' ophthalmopathy. In nucleotides, the CDR3 is TGTGCCAGCAGTTACTCAGGGGCGGAGGGCTACACCTTC. It yields the protein CASSYSGAEGYTF.